A single sample is the source of the 21 T cell receptor beta chains below, sequenced in a study of T cell responses to AZD1222 COVID-19 vaccine. Profiled with immunoSEQ multiplex PCR; TCRdb holds only in-frame clones, not every one. The sample records some 150,000 clones, roughly 87% being singletons. The source material was peripheral blood, sampled 28 days after the second AZD1222 dose. The receptors here all came from an adult who received the AZD1222 COVID-19 vaccine.

This chain links TRBV28 with TRBJ2-1; 10 nucleotides match TRBD2. CDR1 is MDHEN and CDR2 is SYDVKM in the germline V gene. The CDR3 covers 16 residues. After removal of 3 bases from V and 9 bases from J, the junction contained 11 bases not matched to a gene. The CDR3 sequence: CASSFRLAGAVGEQFF. The DNA of the CDR3 is TGTGCCAGCAGTTTTCGGCTAGCGGGAGCTGTAGGTGAGCAGTTCTTC.

The chain combines TRBV4-2 with TRBJ2-6; D uncertain. The CDR3 is 17 amino acids. The ends were cut back, 1 base at V and 1 base at J, with 11 bases in the middle. Per the germline V gene, CDR1 is LGHNA and CDR2 is YNFKEQ. The CDR3: CASSQADGLSGANVLTF. The CDR3 bases are TGTGCCAGCAGCCAAGCGGACGGATTATCTGGGGCCAACGTCCTGACTTTC.

The chain joins TRBV18 to TRBJ1-5, with TRBD1 identical over 8 bases. The ends lost 3 bases at V and 4 bases at J; junction bases unmatched: 14. The CDR3 loop spans 18 amino acids. Germline-derived CDR1 and CDR2 are KGHSH and LQKENI. The CDR3 protein is CASSPSGPGTGGNQPQHF. For the CDR3, the DNA is TGTGCCAGCTCACCGTCTGGCCCTGGTACAGGGGGAAATCAGCCCCAGCATTTT.

The rearrangement links TRBV5-6 to TRBJ2-7; D might be TRBD2 (5 bases). Germline V CDR1 and CDR2: SGHDT, YYEEEE. The CDR3 consists of 14 residues. V was cut by 5 bases and J by 0 bases, with 12 bases left in between. The CDR3 coding sequence is TGTGCCAGCAGAGAGACGGGAAGCTCCTACGAGCAGTACTTC. It translates to CASRETGSSYEQYF.

The V and J genes are TRBV11-3 and TRBJ2-1; D is perhaps TRBD2 (5 bases). The CDR3 contains 17 residues. Trimming removed 3 bases from V and 0 bases from J, with 15 bases in between. Germline V gene sequence: CDR1 SGHNT, CDR2 YENEEA. For the CDR3, the DNA is TGTGCCAGCAGCTTGATGGGCGGGCCCAGCTCCTACAATGAGCAGTTCTTC. Residues: CASSLMGGPSSYNEQFF.

This clone was counted once. The chain recombines TRBV18 with TRBJ2-1; possible D gene TRBD2, 5 bases. This CDR3 is 14 amino acids long. Germline V gene data show CDR1 as KGHSH and CDR2 as LQKENI. Between the trimmed V and J ends, which lost 4 bases and 3 bases, there was a span of 10 bases. CDR3: CASSLTGVYNEQFF. CDR3 DNA sequence: TGTGCCAGCTCACTTACCGGGGTCTACAATGAGCAGTTCTTC.

This chain joins TRBV7-7 and TRBJ2-2, with 8 bases lining up with TRBD1. V was clipped by 5 bases and J by 7 bases; unmatched bases: 9. CDR1 is SSHAT, CDR2 FNYEAQ, per germline (reference sequence). CDR3 size: 15 residues. The CDR3 nucleotides read TGTGCCAGCAGCCCGGACAGGGTTACGGGCGGGGAGCTGTTTTTT. Residues: CASSPDRVTGGELFF.

The chain links TRBV25-1 to TRBJ1-1; D call uncertain. V was pared by 5 bases and J by 9 bases, with 19 bases between. The CDR3 covers 14 residues. Looked up from germline, CDR1 is MGHDK and CDR2 is SYGVNS. CDR3 loop: CASSLTGVGGQAFF. In nucleotides, the CDR3 is TGTGCCAGCAGTCTTACCGGGGTAGGTGGTCAAGCTTTCTTT.

The V gene is TRBV6-5, the J gene TRBJ2-1; D may be TRBD2 (5 bases). The CDR3 totals 16 residues. Germline V gene data show CDR1 as MNHEY and CDR2 as SVGAGI. The ends were cut back, 0 bases at V and 6 bases at J, with 15 bases in the middle. The CDR3 DNA follows: TGTGCCAGCAGTTACTCGAGGGTTCTTATCGGCAATGAGCAGTTCTTC. Its protein is CASSYSRVLIGNEQFF.

The J gene is TRBJ2-7, the V gene TRBV2; 11 nucleotides line up with TRBD2. The germline V gene has CDR1 SNHLY and CDR2 FYNNEI. J was trimmed by 7 bases and V by 5 bases; bases with no gene match: 4. The CDR3 spans 13 residues. As DNA, the CDR3 is TGTGCCAGCAGTCTTGGGACTAGCGGAGAGCAGTACTTC. Translating gives CASSLGTSGEQYF.

This clone appeared a single time. The chain joins TRBV3-1 (or the pseudogene TRBV3-2) to TRBJ1-1; unclear D gene. This CDR3 region has 14 residues. Germline V lookup: CDR1 LGHDT, CDR2 YNNKEL (reference sequence). V shed 3 bases and J shed 2 bases, with 10 bases lying between them. The CDR3 here is CASSQEDTNTEAFF. CDR3 coding DNA: TGTGCCAGCAGCCAGGAAGACACAAACACTGAAGCTTTCTTT.

The chain uses TRBV6-2 or TRBV6-3 and TRBJ2-5, with TRBD2 identical over 12 bases. The CDR3 spans 15 residues. V shed 6 bases, J shed 5 bases, and the junction held 7 bases outside the gene matches. Germline V gene data show CDR1 as MNHEY and CDR2 as SVGEGT. The CDR3 region has the DNA TGTGCCAGCAGCCTGACTAGCGGGAGAGACGAGACCCAGTACTTC. As protein: CASSLTSGRDETQYF.

The rearrangement uses TRBV29-1 and TRBJ1-4, with D unclear. Trimming shortened V by 7 bases and J by 4 bases, and 16 bases separated the two germline ends. This CDR3 spans 14 amino acids. The germline V gene has CDR1 SQVTM and CDR2 ANQGSEA. CDR3 sequence reads: CSAGWGSFNEKLFF. CDR3 in DNA: TGCAGCGCGGGTTGGGGATCCTTTAATGAAAAACTGTTTTTT.

V is TRBV7-9 and J is TRBJ2-1, with 7 positions matching TRBD2. V was clipped by 7 bases and J by 3 bases; unmatched bases: 9. Germline values: CDR1 SEHNR, CDR2 FQNEAQ (reference sequence). The CDR3 extends over 15 amino acids. CDR3 sequence reads: CASTSLGGDYNEQFF. CDR3 sequence (DNA): TGTGCCAGCACATCCTTGGGAGGGGACTACAATGAGCAGTTCTTC.

A note on this clone: One junction end does not reproduce the germline sequence, and a read error may be involved. CDR3 amino acids: CVSSLSGQGEHNEKLFF. The CDR3, as DNA: TGTGTCAGCAGTTTATCGGGACAGGGGGAACATAATGAAAAACTGTTTTTT. V is TRBV28 and J is TRBJ1-4; 11 nucleotides match TRBD1. The CDR3 length is 17 residues. The V gene's germline CDR1 is MDHEN and CDR2 SYDVKM.

The chain employs TRBV7-3 and TRBJ2-2; D call uncertain. Germline V gene data show CDR1 as SGHTA and CDR2 as FQGTGA. Trimming removed 3 bases at V and 5 bases at J, with 10 bases between. This CDR3 has 14 amino acids. CDR3 sequence: CASSFVGQTGELFF. DNA for the CDR3: TGTGCCAGCAGCTTCGTTGGCCAAACCGGGGAGCTGTTTTTT.

The sample holds a few counts of this clone. The chain's CDR3 is CASSADNARGTDTQYF. The CDR3, as DNA: TGTGCCAGCAGTGCCGACAACGCCCGCGGCACAGATACGCAGTATTTT. J is TRBJ2-3 and V is TRBV2; D call uncertain. CDR1 is SNHLY and CDR2 is FYNNEI in the germline V gene. This CDR3 has 16 residues. V lost 4 bases to trimming and J lost 1 base, with 15 bases between them.

In this sample, this clone turned up a few times. J is TRBJ1-2 and V is TRBV27; a possible D gene is TRBD1 (5 bases). With 0 bases removed from V and 8 bases from J, the gap between germline ends came to 16 bases. The CDR3 has 15 amino acids. CDR1 is MNHEY, CDR2 SMNVEV, per germline (reference sequence). CDR3 nucleotide sequence: TGTGCCAGCAGTTTATCCGGACGAGGGGTACAAGGCTACACCTTC. It codes for CASSLSGRGVQGYTF.

CDR3 protein: CASSLFLVRDRGNYGYTF. The CDR3 DNA sequence: TGTGCCAGCAGCTTGTTTCTCGTCCGAGACAGGGGGAACTATGGCTACACCTTC. The V and J genes are TRBV13 and TRBJ1-2; 9 bases match TRBD1. There are 18 residues in the CDR3. Germline loops: CDR1 PRHDT, CDR2 FYEKMQ (reference sequence). Trimming at V came to 3 bases and at J to 2 bases, leaving 13 bases not matched to a gene. Variable domain in full (rest from reference TRBV13 and TRBJ1-2): AAGVIQSPRHLIKEKRETATLKCYPIPRHDTVYWYQQGPGQDPQFLISFYEKMQSDKGSIPDRFSAQQFSDYHSELNMSSLELGDSALYFCASSLFLVRDRGNYGYTFGSGTRLTVV.

V is TRBV24-1 and J is TRBJ1-2, with 9 bases matching TRBD1. The V and J ends lost 4 bases and 5 bases, in that order; junction bases with no gene match: 4. There are 14 residues in the CDR3. CDR1 and CDR2 (germline): KGHDR, SFDVKD. As DNA, the CDR3 is TGTGCCACCAGTGACCCAGGGACAGGGTATGGCTACACCTTC. Protein product: CATSDPGTGYGYTF.

The chain has TRBV2 and TRBJ1-2; 10 nucleotides align to TRBD1. The germline V gene encodes CDR1 SNHLY and CDR2 FYNNEI. Germline trimming cut 4 bases from V and 4 bases from J; bases unmatched to any gene: 15. The CDR3 covers 18 residues. The CDR3 DNA sequence: TGTGCCAGCAGTGCAGGAAATCCGGGACAGGGGAGTGGCTATGGCTACACCTTC. This codes for CASSAGNPGQGSGYGYTF.